The 10 T cell receptor beta chains below come from one sample, sequenced in a study of T cells in Graves' hyperthyroidism and ophthalmopathy. The CDR3 regions of TCR beta were amplified from RNA transcripts. During a first-round RT-PCR of the TCR CDR3, the HTBI primer set was used. Each CDR3 protein is one row after TCRdb ran MiXCR on the multiplex PCR reads. Of about 680,000 distinct CDR3 sequences listed, 35% are singletons. Sample: blood. The receptors were gathered from a woman aged 40 to 50 with Graves' hyperthyroidism.

This clonotype was observed a few times. J is TRBJ1-1 and V is TRBV14; a weak D match, TRBD1 (5 bases). The CDR3 sequence is 14 residues long. Germline loops: CDR1 SGHDN, CDR2 FVKESK. The V end was cut by 1 base, the J end by 9 bases, with 15 bases between. This CDR3 is CASSQGLPGLQAFF. The CDR3 DNA follows: TGTGCCAGCAGCCAAGGGTTACCGGGGCTCCAAGCTTTCTTT.

Ten or more counts support this clonotype. This sequence joins TRBV2 and TRBJ1-4, with 9 nucleotides matching TRBD1. The CDR3 spans 14 residues. Germline loops: CDR1 SNHLY, CDR2 FYNNEI. The J segment lost 7 bases and the V segment lost 5 bases, leaving 5 bases of the junction unmatched. The CDR3: CASSFPGQGEKLFF. In DNA, the CDR3 is TGTGCCAGCAGTTTCCCGGGACAGGGTGAAAAACTGTTTTTT.

The J gene is TRBJ2-2, the V gene TRBV7-2, with 7 bases that match TRBD2. Germline CDR1 reads SGHTA; CDR2 reads FQGNSA. V shed 5 bases and J 2 bases; nucleotides not matched to a gene: 14. The CDR3 loop spans 18 amino acids. The CDR3 coding sequence is TGTGCCAGCAGCCAGGCGAGACTAGCCAAGATAAACACCGGGGAGCTGTTTTTT. Protein product: CASSQARLAKINTGELFF.

This clonotype has a count of ten or more. The chain uses TRBV2 and TRBJ1-1; no clear D. This CDR3 is 14 amino acids long. Germline CDR1 SNHLY, CDR2 FYNNEI. Trimming took 7 bases from V and 0 from J, leaving 12 bases between them. CDR3 sequence (DNA): TGTGCCAGCATCCCCTGGGCCATGAACACTGAAGCTTTCTTT. Encoded protein: CASIPWAMNTEAFF.

The chain is built from TRBV4-1 and TRBJ1-5, with TRBD1 matching over 8 bases. Germline V gene data show CDR1 as MGHRA and CDR2 as YSYEKL. The CDR3 sequence is 16 residues long. After removal of 2 bases from V and 4 bases from J, the junction contained 7 bases not matched to a gene. CDR3 protein: CASSQPQGAYNQPQHF. CDR3 sequence (DNA): TGCGCCAGCAGCCAACCTCAGGGGGCGTATAATCAGCCCCAGCATTTT.

This chain connects TRBV12-3 or TRBV12-4 to TRBJ1-1; unclear D gene. Trimming left V 5 bases short and J 10 bases short, with 11 bases between. The CDR3 loop spans 11 amino acids. The CDR3 reads CASSPGIVAFF. DNA of the CDR3: TGTGCCAGCAGTCCGGGTATAGTAGCTTTCTTT.

This chain uses TRBV7-9 with TRBJ2-7, with 8 positions matching TRBD1. Germline assignment: CDR1 SEHNR and CDR2 FQNEAQ (reference sequence). V lost 10 bases to trimming and J lost 1 base; unmatched junction nucleotides: 9. CDR3 length: 14 amino acids. The DNA of the CDR3 is TGTGCCAACAGTGACAGGGGTGGGTCCTACGAGCAGTACTTC. It is translated as CANSDRGGSYEQYF.

The chain uses TRBV19 and TRBJ2-7; tentatively, D is TRBD1 (5 bases). CDR1 is LNHDA, CDR2 SQIVND, per germline (reference sequence). This CDR3 comprises 12 residues. V lost 6 bases to trimming and J lost 5 bases, with 11 bases between them. CDR3 sequence: CASSVRVHEQYF. In nucleotides, the CDR3 is TGTGCCAGTAGCGTCAGGGTCCACGAGCAGTACTTC.

This clonotype was seen ten or more times. The rearrangement uses TRBV20-1 and TRBJ1-4; D is unresolved. V was trimmed by 5 bases and J by 4 bases, leaving 14 bases between them. The germline V gene encodes CDR1 DFQATT and CDR2 SNEGSKA (reference sequence). The CDR3 extends over 14 amino acids. For the CDR3, the DNA is TGCAGTGCTCCCGGCGGGAACAGTAATGAAAAACTGTTTTTT. Encoded protein: CSAPGGNSNEKLFF.

This clonotype is a singleton in its sample. V usage is TRBV12-3 or TRBV12-4 and J usage is TRBJ1-3; TRBD1 aligns across 7 bases. J gave up 0 bases and V 6 bases, and 17 bases lay outside the gene matches. The CDR3 covers 19 residues. Written as DNA, the CDR3 is TGTGCCAGCAGCGCTTGGGCGGGACAGACCCAATACTCTGGAAACACCATATATTTT. Residues: CASSAWAGQTQYSGNTIYF.